The entry below gives a single T cell receptor beta chain sequence along with its context. The target antigen is unknown. The ends lost 2 bases at V and 4 bases at J; junction bases unmatched: 13. The CDR3 has 19 residues. Germline CDR1 is SGHAT and CDR2 is FQNNGV. The data belong to a study of cytomegalovirus exposure and HLA in healthy donors. Study-wide points: Rare sequences made up most TCRs, while some public TCRs were found in many donors. Fewer N-insertions than the roughly 700-donor mean were reportedly shown by an Asian-associated ancestry cluster in a later analysis.

It was with 60 Vbeta and 13 Jbeta primers that the PCR ran. Sequencing was performed with immunoSEQ multiplex PCR; in TCRdb, only in-frame clones are kept and a portion is missing. The sample has 200,000 to 250,000 clones, 82% seen once. Material: PBMCs. The clonotype was recovered from a woman aged 40 to 50 in good health and CMV-seronegative. The rearrangement joins TRBV11-2 to TRBJ2-1; 11 positions match TRBD2. Here the CDR3 DNA reads TGTGCCAGCAGCTTACAAGGGGGTAGCGGGAGGGCGGGGTACAATGAGCAGTTCTTC. Translated, it gives CASSLQGGSGRAGYNEQFF.